This TCR beta chain was sequenced for a study of OX40 agonist ivuxolimab in advanced cancers. The CDR3 is 17 residues long. V shed 4 bases and J 8 bases; nucleotides not matched to a gene: 18. The germline CDR1 and CDR2 sequences are SGHTA and FQGNSA. Sequenced by immunoSEQ multiplex PCR; TCRdb stores in-frame clones only, minus some. The sample has some 59,000 clones; 65% to 90% are singletons. Here the sequenced sample was CD4+ or CD8+ T cells sorted from blood, taken in a trial of the OX40 agonist ivuxolimab. The V call is TRBV7-2, the J call TRBJ1-1; TRBD1 matches 8 bases. The source is an adult with an advanced solid tumor such as melanoma, head and neck, liver or kidney cancer. CDR3 amino acids: CASSSASASGNRGEAFF. The CDR3 nucleotides are TGTGCCAGCAGCTCAGCTAGTGCGTCGGGCAACAGGGGGGAAGCTTTCTTT.